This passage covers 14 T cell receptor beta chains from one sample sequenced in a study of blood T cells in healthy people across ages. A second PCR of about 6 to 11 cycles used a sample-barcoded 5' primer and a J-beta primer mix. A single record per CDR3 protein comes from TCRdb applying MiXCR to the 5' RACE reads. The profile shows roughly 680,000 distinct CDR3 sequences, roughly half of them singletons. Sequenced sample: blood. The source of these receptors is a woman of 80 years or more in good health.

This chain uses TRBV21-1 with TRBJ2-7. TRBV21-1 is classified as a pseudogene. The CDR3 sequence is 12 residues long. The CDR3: CASSNLGVEQYF. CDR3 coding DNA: TGTGCCAGCAGCAATCTCGGGGTCGAGCAGTACTTC.

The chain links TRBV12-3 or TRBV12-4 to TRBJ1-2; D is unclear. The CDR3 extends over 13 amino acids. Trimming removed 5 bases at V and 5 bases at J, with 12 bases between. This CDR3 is CASSLQREYGYTF. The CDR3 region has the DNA TGTGCCAGCAGTCTCCAAAGGGAATATGGCTACACCTTC.

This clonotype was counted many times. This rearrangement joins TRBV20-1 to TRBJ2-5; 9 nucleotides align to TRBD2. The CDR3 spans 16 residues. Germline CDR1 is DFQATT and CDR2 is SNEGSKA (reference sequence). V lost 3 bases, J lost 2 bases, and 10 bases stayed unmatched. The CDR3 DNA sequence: TGCAGTGCTAGTAGTGGCCCCCTAGCGGGGCAAGAGACCCAGTACTTC. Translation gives CSASSGPLAGQETQYF.

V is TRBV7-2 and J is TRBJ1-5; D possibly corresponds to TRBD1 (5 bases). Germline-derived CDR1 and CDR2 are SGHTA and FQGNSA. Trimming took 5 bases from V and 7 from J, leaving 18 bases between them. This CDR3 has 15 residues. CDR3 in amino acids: CASSLSDSGAQPQHF. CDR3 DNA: TGTGCCAGCAGCCTAAGCGATAGTGGGGCACAGCCCCAGCATTTT. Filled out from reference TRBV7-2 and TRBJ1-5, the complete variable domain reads GAGVSQSPSNKVTEKGKDVELRCDPISGHTALYWYRQSLGQGLEFLIYFQGNSAPDKSGLPSDRFSAERTGGSVSTLTIQRTQQEDSAVYLCASSLSDSGAQPQHFGDGTRLSIL.

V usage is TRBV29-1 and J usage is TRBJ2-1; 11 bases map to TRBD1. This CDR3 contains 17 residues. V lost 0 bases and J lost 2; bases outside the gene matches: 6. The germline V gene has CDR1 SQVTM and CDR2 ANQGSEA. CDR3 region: CSVEDLRTGGAYNEQFF. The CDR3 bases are TGCAGCGTTGAAGATTTGAGGACAGGGGGCGCCTACAATGAGCAGTTCTTC.

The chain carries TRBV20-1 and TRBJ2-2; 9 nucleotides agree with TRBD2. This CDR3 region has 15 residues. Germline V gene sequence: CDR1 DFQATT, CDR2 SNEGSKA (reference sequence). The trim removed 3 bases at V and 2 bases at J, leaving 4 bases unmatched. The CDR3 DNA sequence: TGCAGTGCTAGCGATAGCGGGAGTAACACCGGGGAGCTGTTTTTT. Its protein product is CSASDSGSNTGELFF.

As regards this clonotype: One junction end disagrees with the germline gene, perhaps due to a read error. CDR3 loop: CASSQGPPPYEQYF. DNA of the CDR3: TGCGCCAGTAGCCAGGGACCACCTCCCTACGAGCAGTACTTC. The chain couples TRBV4-1 to TRBJ2-7, with D possibly called TRBD1 or TRBD2 (5 bases each). The CDR3 loop spans 14 amino acids. Germline assignment: CDR1 MGHRA and CDR2 YSYEKL.

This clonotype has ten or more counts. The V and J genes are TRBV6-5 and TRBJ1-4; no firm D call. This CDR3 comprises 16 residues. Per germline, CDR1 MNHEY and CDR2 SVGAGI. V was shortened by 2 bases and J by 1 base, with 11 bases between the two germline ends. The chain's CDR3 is CASSYRRVGTNEKLFF. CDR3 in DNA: TGTGCCAGCAGTTACAGGCGAGTTGGAACTAATGAAAAACTGTTTTTT.

For the CDR3, the DNA is TGCAGCGTTGGAGAGGGGTCTGAAGCTTTCTTT. Its translation: CSVGEGSEAFF. The chain links TRBV29-1 to TRBJ1-1; tentatively, D is TRBD1 (5 bases). Per germline, CDR1 SQVTM and CDR2 ANQGSEA. V lost 4 bases to trimming and J lost 6 bases, with 9 bases between them. The CDR3 totals 11 residues.

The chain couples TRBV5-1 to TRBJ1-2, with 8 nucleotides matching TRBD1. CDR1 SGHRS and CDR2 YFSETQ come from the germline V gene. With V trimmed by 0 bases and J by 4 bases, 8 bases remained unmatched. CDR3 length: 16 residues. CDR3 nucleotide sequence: TGCGCCAGCAGCTTGGACAGAGGACAGGGTGGCTATGGCTACACCTTC. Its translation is CASSLDRGQGGYGYTF.

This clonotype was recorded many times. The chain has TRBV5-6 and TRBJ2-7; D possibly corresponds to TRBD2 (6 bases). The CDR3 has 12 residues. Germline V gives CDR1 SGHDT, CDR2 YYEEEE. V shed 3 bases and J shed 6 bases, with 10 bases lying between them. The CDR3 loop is CASSYLASEQYF. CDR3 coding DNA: TGTGCCAGCAGCTATCTAGCGAGCGAGCAGTACTTC.

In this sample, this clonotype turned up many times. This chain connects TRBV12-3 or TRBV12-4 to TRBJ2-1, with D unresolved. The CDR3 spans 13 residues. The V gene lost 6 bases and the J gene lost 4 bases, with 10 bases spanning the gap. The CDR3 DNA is TGTGCCAGCAGCTCTGAGGAGTACAATGAGCAGTTCTTC. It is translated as CASSSEEYNEQFF.

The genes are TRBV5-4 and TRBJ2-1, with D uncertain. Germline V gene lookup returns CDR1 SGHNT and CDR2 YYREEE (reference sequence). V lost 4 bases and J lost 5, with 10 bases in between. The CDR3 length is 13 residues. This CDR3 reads CASSVRSNNEQFF. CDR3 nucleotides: TGTGCCAGCAGCGTGCGGTCGAACAATGAGCAGTTCTTC.

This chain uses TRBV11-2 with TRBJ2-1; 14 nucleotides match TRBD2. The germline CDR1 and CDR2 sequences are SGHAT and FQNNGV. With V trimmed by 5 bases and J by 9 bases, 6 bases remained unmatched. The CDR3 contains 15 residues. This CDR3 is CASSRGLAGVVEQFF. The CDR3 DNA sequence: TGTGCCAGCAGCCGGGGACTAGCGGGAGTGGTTGAGCAGTTCTTC.